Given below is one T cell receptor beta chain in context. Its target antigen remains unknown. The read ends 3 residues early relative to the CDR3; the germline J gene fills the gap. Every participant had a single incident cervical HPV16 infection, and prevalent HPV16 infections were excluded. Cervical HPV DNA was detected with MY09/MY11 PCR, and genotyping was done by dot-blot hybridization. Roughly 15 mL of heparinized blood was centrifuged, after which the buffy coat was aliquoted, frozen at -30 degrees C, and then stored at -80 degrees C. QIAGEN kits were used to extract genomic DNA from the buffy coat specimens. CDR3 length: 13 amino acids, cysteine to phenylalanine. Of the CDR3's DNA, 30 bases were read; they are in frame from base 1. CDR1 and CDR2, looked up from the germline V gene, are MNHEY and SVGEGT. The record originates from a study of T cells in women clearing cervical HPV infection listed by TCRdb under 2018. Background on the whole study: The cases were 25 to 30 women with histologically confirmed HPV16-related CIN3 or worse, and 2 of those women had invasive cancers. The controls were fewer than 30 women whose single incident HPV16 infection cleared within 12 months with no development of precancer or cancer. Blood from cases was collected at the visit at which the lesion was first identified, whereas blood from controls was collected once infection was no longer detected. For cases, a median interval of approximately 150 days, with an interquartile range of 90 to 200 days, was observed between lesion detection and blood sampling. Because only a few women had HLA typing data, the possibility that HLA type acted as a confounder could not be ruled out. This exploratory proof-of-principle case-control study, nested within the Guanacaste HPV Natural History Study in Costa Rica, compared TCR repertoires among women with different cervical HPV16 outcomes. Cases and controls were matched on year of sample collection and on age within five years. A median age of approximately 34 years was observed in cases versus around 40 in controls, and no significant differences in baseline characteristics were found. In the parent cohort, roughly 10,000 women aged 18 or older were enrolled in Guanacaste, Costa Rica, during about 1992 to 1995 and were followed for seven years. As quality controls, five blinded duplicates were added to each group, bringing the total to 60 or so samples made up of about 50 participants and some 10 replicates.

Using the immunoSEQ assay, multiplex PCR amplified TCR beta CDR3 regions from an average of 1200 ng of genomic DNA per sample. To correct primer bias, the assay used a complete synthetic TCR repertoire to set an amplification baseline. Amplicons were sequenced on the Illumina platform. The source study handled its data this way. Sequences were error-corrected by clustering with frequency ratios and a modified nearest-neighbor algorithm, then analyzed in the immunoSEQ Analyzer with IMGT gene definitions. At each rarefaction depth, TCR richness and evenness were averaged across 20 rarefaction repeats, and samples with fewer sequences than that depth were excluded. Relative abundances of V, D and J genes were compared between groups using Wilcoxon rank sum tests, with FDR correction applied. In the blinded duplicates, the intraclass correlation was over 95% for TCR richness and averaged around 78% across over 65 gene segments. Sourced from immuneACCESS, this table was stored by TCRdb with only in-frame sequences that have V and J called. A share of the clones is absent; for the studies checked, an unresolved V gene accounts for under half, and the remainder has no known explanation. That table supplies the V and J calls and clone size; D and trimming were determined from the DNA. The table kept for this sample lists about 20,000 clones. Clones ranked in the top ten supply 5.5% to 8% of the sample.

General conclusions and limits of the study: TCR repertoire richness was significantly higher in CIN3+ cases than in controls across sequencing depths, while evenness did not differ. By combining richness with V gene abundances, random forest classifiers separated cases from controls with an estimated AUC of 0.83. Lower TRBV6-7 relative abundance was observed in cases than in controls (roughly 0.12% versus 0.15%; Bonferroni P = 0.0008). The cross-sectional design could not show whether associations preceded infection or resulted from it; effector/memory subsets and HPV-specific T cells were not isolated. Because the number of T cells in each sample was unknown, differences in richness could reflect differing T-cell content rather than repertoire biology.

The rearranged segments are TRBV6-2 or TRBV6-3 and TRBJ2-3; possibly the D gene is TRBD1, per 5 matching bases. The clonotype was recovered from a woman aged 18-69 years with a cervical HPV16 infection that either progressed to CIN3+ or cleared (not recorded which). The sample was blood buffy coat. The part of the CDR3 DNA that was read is TGTGCCAGCAAGGGGCAGAACAATCAGCCG. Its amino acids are CASKGQNNQP. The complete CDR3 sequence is CASKGQNNQPQYF.